This entry lists 27 T cell receptor beta chains sequenced from one sample in a study of identical twins. TCRdb processed the 5' RACE reads anew with MiXCR; each CDR3 protein has one entry. The sample shows approximately 600,000 distinct CDR3 sequences, under 8.5% of them seen only once. This same sample was also taken into another study, of yellow fever vaccine responses in identical twins.

Sequenced: PBMCs. These receptors all stem from a woman under 30 in good health.

This clonotype was observed a handful of times. The chain recombines TRBV5-6 with TRBJ2-3, with D maybe TRBD2 (6 bases). V was clipped by 4 bases and J by 2 bases, with 17 bases between them. This CDR3 is 16 amino acids long. In germline, CDR1 is SGHDT, CDR2 YYEEEE. The CDR3 DNA is TGTGCCAGCAGCATGACGTGGGGGAGGAACACAGATACGCAGTATTTT. It translates to CASSMTWGRNTDTQYF.

The CDR3 sequence: CASSHAPGLLDNEQFF. CDR3 coding DNA: TGTGCCAGCAGCCATGCTCCGGGACTACTAGACAATGAGCAGTTCTTC. The chain links TRBV28 to TRBJ2-1; the match to TRBD2 covers 7 bases. This CDR3 is 16 amino acids long. The V and J ends lost 6 bases and 5 bases, in that order; junction bases with no gene match: 13. Per germline, CDR1 MDHEN and CDR2 SYDVKM.

This rearrangement joins TRBV4-1 to TRBJ2-2; 13 bases map to TRBD2. After removal of 4 bases from V and 3 bases from J, the junction contained 8 bases not matched to a gene. Germline CDR1 MGHRA, CDR2 YSYEKL. The CDR3 covers 18 residues. In nucleotides, the CDR3 is TGCGCCAGCAGCCCCTCCCGACTAGCGGGGGGATACACCGGGGAGCTGTTTTTT. Protein product: CASSPSRLAGGYTGELFF.

The chain carries TRBV20-1 and TRBJ2-3; TRBD2 matches 10 bases. Germline CDR1 is DFQATT and CDR2 is SNEGSKA (reference sequence). V lost 3 bases to trimming and J lost 5 bases; unmatched junction nucleotides: 11. The CDR3 totals 16 residues. The CDR3 DNA reads as TGCAGTGCTAGCCTTGGAGCGGGAGGGCCGATAGATACGCAGTATTTT. Protein: CSASLGAGGPIDTQYF.

Only a few counts were recorded for this clonotype. This chain links TRBV2 with TRBJ2-3, with TRBD1 matching 12 bases. There are 14 residues in the CDR3. The germline V gene has CDR1 SNHLY and CDR2 FYNNEI. The ends lost 7 bases at V and 6 bases at J; junction bases unmatched: 5. CDR3 protein: CASTWDRGQDTQYF. The CDR3 DNA reads as TGTGCCAGCACGTGGGACAGGGGGCAGGATACGCAGTATTTT.

This clonotype was seen at least ten times. At one boundary the junction diverges from the germline segment, which might be a read error. This chain links TRBV11-3 with TRBJ2-3; 10 bases align to TRBD2. Germline-derived CDR1 and CDR2 are SGHNT and YENEEA. This CDR3 is 18 amino acids long. The CDR3 DNA sequence: TGTGACAGCAGCTTATGGCCAGCGGGGGGGGCTAGCACAGATACGCAGTATTTT. The encoded protein is CDSSLWPAGGASTDTQYF. The full variable domain, rest sourced from reference TRBV11-3 and TRBJ2-3, is EAGVVQSPRYKIIEKKQPVAFWCNPISGHNTLYWYLQNLGQGPELLIRYENEEAVDDSQLPKDRFSAERLKGVDSTLKIQPAELGDSAVYLCDSSLWPAGGASTDTQYFGPGTRLTVL.

There are a few counts of this clonotype. The chain carries TRBV5-1 and TRBJ2-1; 11 positions agree with TRBD1. Germline values: CDR1 SGHRS, CDR2 YFSETQ. V trimming: 4 bases; J trimming: 6 bases; junction bases outside the gene matches: 6. This CDR3 region has 15 residues. In nucleotides, the CDR3 is TGCGCCAGCAGCCACGGGACAGGGGGACTCAATGAGCAGTTCTTC. Protein product: CASSHGTGGLNEQFF.

The rearrangement links TRBV5-6 to TRBJ2-1; D may be TRBD2 (7 bases). The germline CDR1 and CDR2 sequences are SGHDT and YYEEEE. V gave up 0 bases and J gave up 0 bases, with 10 bases separating them. The CDR3 runs 16 residues. The CDR3 here is CASSLAGGGSYNEQFF. CDR3 sequence (DNA): TGTGCCAGCAGCTTGGCGGGGGGCGGCTCCTACAATGAGCAGTTCTTC.

This clonotype was detected many times. The chain links TRBV5-1 to TRBJ1-2, with 7 bases matching TRBD1. The CDR3 runs to 16 residues. Trimming took 4 bases from V and 2 from J; bases not matched to a gene: 11. CDR1 and CDR2 from the germline V gene are SGHRS and YFSETQ. The DNA for the CDR3 is TGCGCCAGCAGCACCGACGGGACAGTAAGGAACTATGGCTACACCTTC. The encoded protein is CASSTDGTVRNYGYTF.

This clonotype has only a few counts. The rearrangement joins TRBV27 to TRBJ1-2, with D unresolved. The CDR3 spans 14 residues. The V gene's germline CDR1 is MNHEY and CDR2 SMNVEV (reference sequence). Trimming left V 2 bases short and J 8 bases short, with 15 bases between. CDR3 in DNA: TGTGCCAGCAGTTTACGGCAGTCGCCCGAAGGCTACACCTTC. Protein product: CASSLRQSPEGYTF.

This clonotype showed up just a few times. The rearrangement joins TRBV20-1 to TRBJ1-3, with D perhaps matching TRBD1 (5 bases). Trimming took 2 bases from V and 4 from J, leaving 9 bases between them. The germline V gene encodes CDR1 DFQATT and CDR2 SNEGSKA (reference sequence). This CDR3 is 13 amino acids long. In DNA, the CDR3 is TGCAGTGCTAGACAGGGAGGAGGAAACACCATATATTTT. Amino acids: CSARQGGGNTIYF.

This clonotype was seen ten or more times. This chain links TRBV12-3 or TRBV12-4 with TRBJ1-2; tentative D call: TRBD1 (6 bases). The CDR3 has 11 residues. Trimming removed 5 bases from V and 8 bases from J, with 9 bases in between. The CDR3 sequence is CASSPGVGYTF. The CDR3 bases are TGTGCCAGCAGTCCAGGGGTAGGCTACACCTTC.

This clonotype was counted a few times. The rearrangement uses TRBV29-1 and TRBJ1-1; 8 bases align to TRBD1. This CDR3 region has 13 residues. Germline lookup yields CDR1 SQVTM and CDR2 ANQGSEA. The V gene end was trimmed by 6 bases and the J gene end by 1 base; junction bases not matched to a gene: 4. The CDR3 DNA follows: TGCAGCGTCACAGACAGGGGGAACACTGAAGCTTTCTTT. Translated: CSVTDRGNTEAFF. Based on the CDR3 plus reference TRBV29-1 and TRBJ1-1, the full variable domain is SAVISQKPSRDICQRGTSLTIQCQVDSQVTMMFWYRQQPGQSLTLIATANQGSEATYESGFVIDKFPISRPNLTFSTLTVSNMSPEDSSIYLCSVTDRGNTEAFFGQGTRLTVV.

This clonotype was observed a handful of times. This chain uses TRBV7-6 with TRBJ2-2; no definite D call. The length of the CDR3 is 17 residues. From germline, CDR1 is SGHVS and CDR2 FNYEAQ. Trimming shortened V by 2 bases and J by 5 bases, and 18 bases separated the two germline ends. Here the CDR3 reads CASSLTPSNTITGELFF. The CDR3 nucleotides are TGTGCCAGCAGCTTAACCCCCTCTAATACGATAACCGGGGAGCTGTTTTTT.

This clonotype came up a few times. The chain uses TRBV6-5 and TRBJ2-1; D gene uncertain. The CDR3 totals 14 residues. Germline values: CDR1 MNHEY, CDR2 SVGAGI. Trimming removed 0 bases from V and 4 bases from J, with 7 bases in between. CDR3 protein: CASSYSTIYNEQFF. The CDR3, as DNA: TGTGCCAGCAGTTACTCCACTATTTACAATGAGCAGTTCTTC.

The chain combines TRBV6-5 with TRBJ2-7, with 9 bases identical to TRBD1. With V trimmed by 0 bases and J by 3 bases, 3 bases remained unmatched. Germline V gene sequence: CDR1 MNHEY, CDR2 SVGAGI. The CDR3 is made up of 15 amino acids. CDR3 bases: TGTGCCAGCAGTTACTCATCGGACAGGGGCTACGAGCAGTACGTC. This sequence encodes CASSYSSDRGYEQYV.

This clonotype was observed a handful of times. The chain is built from TRBV3-1 and TRBJ2-7, with 7 bases lining up with TRBD1. Trimming at V came to 5 bases and at J to 2 bases, leaving 6 bases not matched to a gene. Germline assignment: CDR1 LGHDT and CDR2 YNNKEL (reference sequence). The CDR3 runs 14 residues. The CDR3 bases are TGTGCCAGCAGCGGGACAGAACGCACCTACGAGCAGTACTTC. It translates to CASSGTERTYEQYF.

This clonotype was observed a few times. The J gene is TRBJ2-7, the V gene TRBV9, with 8 bases identical to TRBD2. The junction had 8 bases not matched to a gene; V was cut back by 0 bases and J by 6 bases. Germline V gene data show CDR1 as SGDLS and CDR2 as YYNGEE. CDR3 length: 15 amino acids. The CDR3 DNA follows: TGTGCCAGCAGCGTAGCCGGGAGGGCCCTCTGCGAGCAGTACTTC. Amino acids: CASSVAGRALCEQYF.

This clonotype was seen a handful of times. The CDR3 coding sequence is TGTGCCAGCAGCCCAGGGCAGACTAGTGAGCAGTACGTC. This codes for CASSPGQTSEQYV. V usage is TRBV6-6 and J usage is TRBJ2-7, with D perhaps matching TRBD2 (6 bases). The germline V and J ends were trimmed by 6 bases and 7 bases, with 16 bases remaining between them. Germline V CDR1 and CDR2: MNHNY, SVGAGI (reference sequence). This CDR3 is built from 13 residues.

This clonotype was found many times. The chain couples TRBV5-5 to TRBJ1-3, with 7 bases fitting TRBD1. The CDR3 runs 15 residues. J lost 2 bases, V lost 0 bases, and 2 bases had no gene match. Germline CDR1 SGHKS, CDR2 YYEKEE (reference sequence). The CDR3 is CASSLADRAGNTIYF. The CDR3 DNA reads as TGTGCCAGCAGCTTGGCCGACAGGGCTGGAAACACCATATATTTT.

This clonotype was seen ten or more times. CDR3 DNA: TGTGCCAGCAGCGCCACAGGGAGTCGGTACTATGGCTACACCTTC. It translates to CASSATGSRYYGYTF. This chain links TRBV5-6 with TRBJ1-2; D possibly corresponds to TRBD1 (6 bases). This CDR3 is 15 amino acids long. Germline V gene sequence: CDR1 SGHDT, CDR2 YYEEEE. V lost 4 bases to trimming and J lost 3 bases, with 16 bases between them.

In this sample, this clonotype turned up a few times. The CDR3 is CASSGTSGGPWETQYF. The CDR3 DNA sequence: TGTGCCAGCAGTGGGACTAGCGGGGGGCCGTGGGAGACCCAGTACTTC. V is TRBV6-1 and J is TRBJ2-5; 14 nucleotides match TRBD2. CDR1 is MNHNS, CDR2 SASEGT, per germline. CDR3 length equals 16 residues. V lost 4 bases, J lost 5 bases, and 6 bases stayed unmatched.

V and J are TRBV20-1 and TRBJ1-1; no reliable D call. Looked up from germline, CDR1 is DFQATT and CDR2 is SNEGSKA (reference sequence). The V and J ends lost 6 bases and 3 bases respectively, with 14 bases between them. The CDR3 has 13 amino acids. The CDR3 DNA reads TGCAGTGCCCCTAAAGGGCGATACACTGAAGCTTTCTTT. Translating gives CSAPKGRYTEAFF.

This chain joins TRBV5-8 and TRBJ2-1; 10 nucleotides match TRBD2. The CDR3 extends over 16 amino acids. The J segment lost 4 bases and the V segment lost 5 bases, leaving 9 bases of the junction unmatched. Germline V lookup: CDR1 SGHTS, CDR2 YDEGEE. This CDR3 is CASSPGVLAGYNEQFF. CDR3 nucleotide sequence: TGTGCCAGCAGTCCTGGCGTACTAGCGGGATACAATGAGCAGTTCTTC.

This clonotype was observed at least ten times. The rearrangement uses TRBV10-3 and TRBJ2-7; maybe TRBD2 (5 bases). V was trimmed by 5 bases and J by 5 bases, leaving 10 bases between them. CDR3 size: 12 residues. The V gene's germline CDR1 is ENHRY and CDR2 SYGVKD. CDR3 in amino acids: CAISLSADEQYF. Written as DNA, the CDR3 is TGTGCCATCAGTCTTAGCGCCGACGAGCAGTACTTC.

This clonotype was observed a handful of times. The J gene is TRBJ2-7, the V gene TRBV4-1; possible D gene TRBD1, 6 bases. The V end lost 3 bases, the J end lost 2 bases, and 14 bases lay between the germline ends. CDR1 is MGHRA and CDR2 is YSYEKL in the germline V gene. The CDR3 is 15 residues long. CDR3 loop: CASSQYRDMTYEQYF. The CDR3 DNA reads as TGCGCCAGCAGCCAGTACCGGGACATGACCTACGAGCAGTACTTC.

This clonotype was seen only a few times. The chain couples TRBV14 to TRBJ1-2, with D possibly being TRBD1 (5 bases). The CDR3 has 16 residues. The germline CDR1 and CDR2 sequences are SGHDN and FVKESK. V was cut by 1 base and J by 2 bases, with 14 bases left in between. Here the CDR3 reads CASSQVLSRDNYGYTF. CDR3 bases: TGTGCCAGCAGCCAAGTTCTCTCCAGGGACAACTATGGCTACACCTTC.